Below, 14 T cell receptor beta chains from the same sample are listed, as sequenced in a study of blood T cell repertoires in COVID-19 (dated by TCRdb to 2018 to 2021). The library was produced with the immunoSEQ multiplex PCR assay. TCRdb's version of the immuneACCESS table is confined to in-frame rearrangements and falls short of the full clone set. An unresolved V gene accounts for under half of the shortfall where checked; the remainder is of unknown origin. The table for this sample lists roughly 300,000 clones; 70% to 90% of them were counted only once. Around 4.2% of the sample lies in the top ten. The sample consisted of PBMCs or T cells enriched from blood (not recorded which). These receptors were taken from a woman aged 35 to 49 with acute COVID-19.

The chain combines TRBV27 with TRBJ1-4; 7 bases are a match to TRBD1. The germline CDR1 and CDR2 sequences are MNHEY and SMNVEV (reference sequence). Trimming took 2 bases from V and 4 from J; bases not matched to a gene: 4. CDR3 length: 15 amino acids. The chain's CDR3 is CASSLAGQSNEKLFF. The CDR3 DNA reads TGTGCCAGCAGTTTAGCGGGACAGAGTAATGAAAAACTGTTTTTT.

This CDR3 reads CASSPTSGQETQYF. In DNA form, the CDR3 reads TGTGCCAGCAGCCCAACTAGCGGACAAGAGACCCAGTACTTC. This chain joins TRBV3-1 (or the pseudogene TRBV3-2) and TRBJ2-5, with TRBD2 matching over 8 bases. The CDR3 is 14 amino acids. Germline V lookup: CDR1 LGHDT, CDR2 YNNKEL (reference sequence). Germline trimming cut 4 bases from V and 2 bases from J; bases unmatched to any gene: 3.

V usage is TRBV21-1 and J usage is TRBJ1-2; the DNA was not used to check the table's D call, TRBD1. TRBV21-1 is tagged as a pseudogene. The CDR3 loop spans 14 amino acids. The CDR3, as DNA: TGTGTAATAGAGTACAACAGGGGGCTTTATGGCTACACCTTC. Translating it yields CVIEYNRGLYGYTF.

This sequence joins TRBV10-1 and TRBJ2-5; D possibly corresponds to TRBD2 (6 bases). CDR3 size: 15 residues. Trimming removed 8 bases from V and 5 bases from J, with 21 bases in between. Per germline, CDR1 WNHNN and CDR2 SYGVQD (reference sequence). The DNA of the CDR3 is TGCGCCAGCTTAGCGGACCTACAGAGAAGGGAGACCCAGTACTTC. This gives the protein CASLADLQRRETQYF.

V usage is TRBV14 and J usage is TRBJ1-1; unclear D gene. Deletions cut 1 base from V and 5 bases from J, with 8 bases between. Germline V gene data show CDR1 as SGHDN and CDR2 as FVKESK. The CDR3 extends over 13 amino acids. CDR3 coding DNA: TGTGCCAGCAGCCAAGCAGCGGGAACTGAAGCTTTCTTT. Residues: CASSQAAGTEAFF.

The chain has TRBV7-8 and TRBJ1-6; TRBD1 aligns across 7 bases. CDR1 SGHVS and CDR2 FQNEAQ come from the germline V gene. V lost 4 bases, J lost 9 bases, and 15 bases stayed unmatched. The length of the CDR3 is 17 residues. The CDR3 reads CASSSPERGRGSSPLHF. In DNA form, the CDR3 reads TGTGCCAGCAGCTCTCCCGAGAGGGGGCGAGGTAGTTCACCCCTCCACTTT.

This clone turned up a few times. The chain recombines TRBV11-2 with TRBJ2-7; 7 nucleotides align to TRBD2. The V gene end was trimmed by 0 bases and the J gene end by 0 bases; junction bases not matched to a gene: 8. CDR1 is SGHAT and CDR2 is FQNNGV in the germline V gene. The length of the CDR3 is 17 residues. Written as DNA, the CDR3 is TGTGCCAGCAGCTTAGATTCAGCGGGGCAAAGCTCCTACGAGCAGTACTTC. Residues: CASSLDSAGQSSYEQYF.

The genes are TRBV12-5 and TRBJ2-1; D might be TRBD2 (6 bases). The germline V gene encodes CDR1 LGHNT and CDR2 FRNRAP. The CDR3 totals 14 residues. V lost 6 bases, J lost 7 bases, and 16 bases lay in between. The CDR3 DNA sequence: TGTGCTAGTGGCCGTGGGGGAGGCACTAATGAGCAGTTCTTC. Protein product: CASGRGGGTNEQFF.

This chain connects TRBV6-5 to TRBJ2-1, with D perhaps TRBD2 (7 bases). This CDR3 contains 15 residues. The V gene's germline CDR1 is MNHEY and CDR2 SVGAGI. The ends were cut back, 6 bases at V and 4 bases at J, with 16 bases in the middle. CDR3 coding DNA: TGTGCCAGCAGCGGGGGGACAAAATTTTACAATGAGCAGTTCTTC. It encodes CASSGGTKFYNEQFF.

The CDR3 here is CARSFTIRQPQHF. In nucleotides, the CDR3 is TGTGCCAGAAGCTTCACCATCCGGCAGCCCCAGCATTTT. The V and J genes are TRBV5-3 and TRBJ1-5, with unresolved D. TRBV5-3 is noted as an ORF with a role that remains uncertain. Trimming cost V 2 bases and J 7 bases, with 10 bases left between them. The CDR3 is 13 amino acids.

CDR3 sequence reads: CAISESTGQGHYNEQFF. The CDR3 coding sequence is TGTGCCATCAGTGAGTCAACAGGACAGGGCCATTACAATGAGCAGTTCTTC. The chain employs TRBV10-3 and TRBJ2-1; TRBD1 matches 8 bases. V shed 0 bases, J shed 4 bases, and the junction held 8 bases outside the gene matches. The CDR3 is 17 residues long. In germline, CDR1 is ENHRY, CDR2 SYGVKD.

The chain combines TRBV7-3 with TRBJ2-3, with a possible D match to TRBD2 (6 bases). Germline CDR1 reads SGHTA; CDR2 reads FQGTGA. The CDR3 runs 13 residues. V lost 4 bases and J 1 base, leaving 6 bases between the germline ends. As DNA, the CDR3 is TGTGCCAGCAGCTGGGGGGGCACAGATACGCAGTATTTT. Amino acid sequence: CASSWGGTDTQYF.

The chain joins TRBV28 to TRBJ2-5; the match to TRBD2 covers 8 bases. With V trimmed by 0 bases and J by 2 bases, 5 bases remained unmatched. In germline, CDR1 is MDHEN, CDR2 SYDVKM. The CDR3 extends over 16 amino acids. In nucleotides, the CDR3 is TGTGCCAGCAGTTTATGGGGCGGGGGGATACAAGAGACCCAGTACTTC. As protein: CASSLWGGGIQETQYF.

The gene calls are TRBV28 and TRBJ2-1, with D perhaps TRBD2 (7 bases). This CDR3 contains 15 residues. The V gene lost 5 bases and the J gene lost 9 bases, with 20 bases spanning the gap. Germline V gene lookup returns CDR1 MDHEN and CDR2 SYDVKM. CDR3 in DNA: TGTGCCAGCAGTCGGGGGGCTTTAGGGCATCCTGAGCAGTTCTTC. It yields the protein CASSRGALGHPEQFF.